This T cell receptor beta chain was sequenced for a study of cytomegalovirus exposure and HLA in healthy donors. Repertoires were generated with immunoSEQ multiplex PCR, while TCRdb's copy carries only in-frame clones and drops some. The data contain about 50,000 clones, roughly 93% of them singletons. CDR1 and CDR2 from the germline V gene are MDHEN and SYDVKM. This CDR3 has 12 amino acids. Trimming left V 4 bases short and J 1 base short, with 4 bases between. Notes on this clone: Antigen unknown.

Regarding the study as a whole: The authors enumerated 150 to 200 TCR beta chains as linked to cytomegalovirus.

This sequence joins TRBV28 and TRBJ1-1; D call uncertain. This receptor was taken from a young woman in good health and CMV-seropositive. Input material: PBMCs. CDR3 in DNA: TGTGCCAGCAGTTACTCGAACACTGAAGCTTTCTTT. Encoded protein: CASSYSNTEAFF.